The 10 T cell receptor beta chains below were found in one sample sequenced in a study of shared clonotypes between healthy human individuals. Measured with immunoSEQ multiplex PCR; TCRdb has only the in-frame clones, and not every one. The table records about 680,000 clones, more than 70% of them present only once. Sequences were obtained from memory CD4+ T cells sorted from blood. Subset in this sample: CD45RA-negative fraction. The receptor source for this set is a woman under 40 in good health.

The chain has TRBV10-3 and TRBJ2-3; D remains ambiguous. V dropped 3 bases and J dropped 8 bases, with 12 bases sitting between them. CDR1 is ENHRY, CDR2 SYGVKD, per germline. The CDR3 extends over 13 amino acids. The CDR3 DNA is TGTGCCATCAGTGATATCCCGCAGAGTACGCAGTATTTT. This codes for CAISDIPQSTQYF.

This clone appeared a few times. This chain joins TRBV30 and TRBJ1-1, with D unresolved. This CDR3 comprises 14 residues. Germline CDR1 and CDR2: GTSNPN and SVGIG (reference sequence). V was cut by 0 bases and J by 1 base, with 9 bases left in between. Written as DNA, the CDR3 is TGTGCCTGGAGTGTATTGTGGCAGAACACTGAAGCTTTCTTT. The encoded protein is CAWSVLWQNTEAFF.

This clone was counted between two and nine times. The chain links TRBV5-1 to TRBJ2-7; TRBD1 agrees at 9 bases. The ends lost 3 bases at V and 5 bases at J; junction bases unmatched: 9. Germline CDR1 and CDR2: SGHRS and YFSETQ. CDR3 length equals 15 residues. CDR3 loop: CASSSGDRDGDEQYF. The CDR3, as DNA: TGCGCCAGCAGCTCGGGGGACAGGGACGGGGACGAGCAGTACTTC.

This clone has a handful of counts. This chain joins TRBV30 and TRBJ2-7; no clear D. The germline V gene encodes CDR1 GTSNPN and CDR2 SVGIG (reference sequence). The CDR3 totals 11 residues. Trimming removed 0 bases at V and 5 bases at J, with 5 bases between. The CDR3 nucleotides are TGTGCCTGGAGTGTACTTAACGAGCAGTACTTC. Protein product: CAWSVLNEQYF. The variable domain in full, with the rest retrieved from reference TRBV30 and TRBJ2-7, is SQTIHQWPATLVQPVGSPLSLECTVEGTSNPNLYWYRQAAGRGLQLLFYSVGIGQISSEVPQNLSASRPQDRQFILSSKKLLLSDSGFYLCAWSVLNEQYFGPGTRLTVT.

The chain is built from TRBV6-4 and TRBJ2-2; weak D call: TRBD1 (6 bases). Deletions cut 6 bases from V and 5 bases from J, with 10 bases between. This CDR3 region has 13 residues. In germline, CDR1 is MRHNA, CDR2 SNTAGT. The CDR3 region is CASSEQGTGELFF. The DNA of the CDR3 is TGTGCCAGCAGCGAACAGGGAACCGGGGAGCTGTTTTTT.

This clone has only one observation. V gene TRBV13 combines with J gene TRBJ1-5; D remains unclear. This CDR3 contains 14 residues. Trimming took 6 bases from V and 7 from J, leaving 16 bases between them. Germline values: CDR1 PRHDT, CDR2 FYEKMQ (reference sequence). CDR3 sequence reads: CASSEEAFRQPQHF. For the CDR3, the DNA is TGTGCCAGCAGTGAGGAGGCGTTTCGCCAGCCCCAGCATTTT.

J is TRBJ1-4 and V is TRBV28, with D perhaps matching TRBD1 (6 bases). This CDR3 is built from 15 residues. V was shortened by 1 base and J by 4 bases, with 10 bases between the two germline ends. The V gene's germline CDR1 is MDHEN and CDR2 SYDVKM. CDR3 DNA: TGTGCCAGCAGTTTATCGGGGGGCGGTAATGAAAAACTGTTTTTT. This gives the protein CASSLSGGGNEKLFF.

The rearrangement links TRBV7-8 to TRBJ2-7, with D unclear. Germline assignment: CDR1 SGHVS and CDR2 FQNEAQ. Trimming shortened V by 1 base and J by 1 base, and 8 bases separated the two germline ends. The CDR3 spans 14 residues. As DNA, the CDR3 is TGTGCCAGCAGCTTAGGAGTAGCTTCCTACGAGCAGTACTTC. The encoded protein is CASSLGVASYEQYF.

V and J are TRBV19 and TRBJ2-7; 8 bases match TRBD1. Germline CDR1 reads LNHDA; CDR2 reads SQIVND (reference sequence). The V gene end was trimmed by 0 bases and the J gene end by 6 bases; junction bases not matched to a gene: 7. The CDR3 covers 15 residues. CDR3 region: CASSIDWARGREQYF. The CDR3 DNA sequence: TGTGCCAGTAGTATAGATTGGGCCAGGGGGCGCGAGCAGTACTTC.

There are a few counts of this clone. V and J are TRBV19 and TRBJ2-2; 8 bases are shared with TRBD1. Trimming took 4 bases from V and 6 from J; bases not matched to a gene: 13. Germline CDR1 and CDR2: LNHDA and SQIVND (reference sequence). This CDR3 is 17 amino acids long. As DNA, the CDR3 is TGTGCCAGTAGTAAGGGACAGGCCTCGTATCTCGCCGGGGAGCTGTTTTTT. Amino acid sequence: CASSKGQASYLAGELFF.